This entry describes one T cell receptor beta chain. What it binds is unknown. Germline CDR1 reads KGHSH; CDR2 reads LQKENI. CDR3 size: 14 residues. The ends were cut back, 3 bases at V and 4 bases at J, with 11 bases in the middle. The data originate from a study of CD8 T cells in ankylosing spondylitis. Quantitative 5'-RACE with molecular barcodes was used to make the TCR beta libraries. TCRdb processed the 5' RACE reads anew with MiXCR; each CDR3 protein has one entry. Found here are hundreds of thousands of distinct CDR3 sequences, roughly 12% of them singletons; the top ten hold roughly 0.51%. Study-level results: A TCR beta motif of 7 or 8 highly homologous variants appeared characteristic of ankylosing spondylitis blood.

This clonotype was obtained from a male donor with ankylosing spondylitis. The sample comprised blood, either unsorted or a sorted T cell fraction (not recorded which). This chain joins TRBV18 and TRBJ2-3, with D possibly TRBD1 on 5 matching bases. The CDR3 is CASSPLGVSDTQYF. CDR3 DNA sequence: TGTGCCAGCTCACCTTTAGGGGTTTCAGATACGCAGTATTTT.